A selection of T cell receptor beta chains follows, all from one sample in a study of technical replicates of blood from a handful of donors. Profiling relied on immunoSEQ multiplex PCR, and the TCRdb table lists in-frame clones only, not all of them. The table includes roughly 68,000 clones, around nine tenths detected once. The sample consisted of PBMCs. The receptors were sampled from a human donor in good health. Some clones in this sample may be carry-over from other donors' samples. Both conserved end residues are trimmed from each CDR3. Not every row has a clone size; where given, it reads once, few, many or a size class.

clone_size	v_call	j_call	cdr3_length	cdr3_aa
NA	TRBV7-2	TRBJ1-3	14	ASSLRGQGAGNTIY
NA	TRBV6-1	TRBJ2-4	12	ASSPQDRGNIQY
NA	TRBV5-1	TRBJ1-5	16	ASRAGTGSADSNQPQH
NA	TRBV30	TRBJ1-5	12	AWTDSYSNQPQH
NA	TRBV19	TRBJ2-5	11	ASSPGTEETQY
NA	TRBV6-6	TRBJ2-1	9	ASQMGGEQF
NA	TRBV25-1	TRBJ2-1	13	ASSETGGPKYEQF
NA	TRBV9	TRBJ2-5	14	ASSQRTSGFQETQY
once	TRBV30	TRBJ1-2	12	AWRLTYPNYGYT
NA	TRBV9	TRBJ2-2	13	ASSVVSGGFGELF
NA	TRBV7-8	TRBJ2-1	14	ASSPTPSGPGNEQF
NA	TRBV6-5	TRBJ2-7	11	ASTNSGSGEQY
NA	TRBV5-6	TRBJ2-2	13	ASSLRGHTGGELF
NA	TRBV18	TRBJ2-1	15	ASSPLIPGFGDNEQF
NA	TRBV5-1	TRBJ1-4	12	ASSVTGAGEKLF
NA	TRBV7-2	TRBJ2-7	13	ASSQTSGRAGEQY
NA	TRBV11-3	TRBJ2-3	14	ASSPQGVAGADTQY
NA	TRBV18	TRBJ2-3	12	ASSPLSSTDTQY
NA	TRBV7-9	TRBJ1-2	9	ASSFKGGYT
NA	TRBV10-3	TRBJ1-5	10	AISESLQPQH
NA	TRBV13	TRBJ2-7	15	ASSSDTGTGFSYEQY
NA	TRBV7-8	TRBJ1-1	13	ASRAGTGVVTEAF
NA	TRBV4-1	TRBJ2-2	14	ASSQDRAGATGELF
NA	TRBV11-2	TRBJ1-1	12	ASSLSPGVTEAF
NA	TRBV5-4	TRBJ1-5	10	ASSLQDPTPH
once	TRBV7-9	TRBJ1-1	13	ASSPTGTMNTEAF
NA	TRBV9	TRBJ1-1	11	ASSVLWNTEAF
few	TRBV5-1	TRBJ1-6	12	ASRLTGRNSPLH
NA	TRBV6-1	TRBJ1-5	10	ASGGEGQPQH
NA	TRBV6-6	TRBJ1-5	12	ATQTGNSNQPQH
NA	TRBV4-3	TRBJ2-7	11	ASSQENRGEQY
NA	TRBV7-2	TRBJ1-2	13	ASSFFIGTGYGYT
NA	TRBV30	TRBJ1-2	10	AAQGDVYSYT
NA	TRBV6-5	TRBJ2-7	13	ASRSGTLSIYEQY
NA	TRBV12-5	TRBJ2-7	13	ASGQGRGGHDEQY
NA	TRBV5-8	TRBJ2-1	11	ASDQTGGNEQF
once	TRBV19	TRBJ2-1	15	ASSIDASGGGYNEQF
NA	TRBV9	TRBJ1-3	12	ASSVGPLSNTIY
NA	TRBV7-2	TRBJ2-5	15	ASSTGTSGRGIETQY
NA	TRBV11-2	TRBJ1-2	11	ASSFQGVDGYT
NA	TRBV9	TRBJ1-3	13	ASSVEGRTGNTIY
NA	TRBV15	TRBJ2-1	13	ATSERSGSGVEQF
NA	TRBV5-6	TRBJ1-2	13	ASTPGVSPNYGYT
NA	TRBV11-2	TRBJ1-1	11	ASSSESYTEAF